Following are 7 T cell receptor beta chains from one sample sequenced in a study of shared clonotypes between healthy human individuals. Here immunoSEQ multiplex PCR was the method, and the copy in TCRdb shows in-frame clones only, minus some. The data show millions of clones, 90% to 95% seen once. Sequenced material: naive CD4+ T cells from PBMCs. Regarding subset: CD45RA+ positively selected. These receptors were taken from a man between 18 and 35 years old in good health. Some clones in this sample may be carry-over from other donors' samples.

CDR3 DNA sequence: TGTGCCACCAGCAGCCTCGGGGACGGCGGAGGACGCGGCTACACCTTC. It is translated as CATSSLGDGGGRGYTF. The gene calls are TRBV15 and TRBJ1-2; D possibly corresponds to TRBD1 (5 bases). The V and J ends lost 3 bases and 8 bases respectively, with 22 bases between them. CDR3 length: 16 amino acids. Germline-derived CDR1 and CDR2 are LNHNV and YYDKDF (reference sequence).

The chain joins TRBV6-4 to TRBJ2-3; unclear D gene. Trimming cost V 3 bases and J 0 bases, with 7 bases left between them. The CDR3 sequence is 14 residues long. Looked up from germline, CDR1 is MRHNA and CDR2 is SNTAGT. The CDR3 loop is CASSEQTSTDTQYF. CDR3 DNA sequence: TGTGCCAGCAGTGAACAGACTAGCACAGATACGCAGTATTTT.

The chain has TRBV6-8 and TRBJ2-3, with 8 bases identical to TRBD2. This CDR3 spans 14 amino acids. Germline V CDR1 and CDR2: MNHGY, SAAAGT. With 7 bases clipped from V and 3 bases from J, the junction kept 6 bases outside the gene matches. Here the CDR3 DNA reads TGTGCCAGCATAATTAGCGGGGAAACAGATACGCAGTATTTT. Translating gives CASIISGETDTQYF.

This clone was seen only once. Other DNA sequences in the same sample also yield this CDR3. This chain connects TRBV18 to TRBJ2-7; 9 bases line up with TRBD1. V lost 2 bases to trimming and J lost 2 bases; unmatched junction nucleotides: 4. The CDR3 length is 15 residues. The germline V gene encodes CDR1 KGHSH and CDR2 LQKENI. This CDR3 is CASSPSRDRAYEQYF. Written as DNA, the CDR3 is TGTGCCAGCTCACCAAGCCGGGACAGGGCCTACGAGCAGTACTTC.

V is TRBV5-4 and J is TRBJ2-2; 9 bases map to TRBD1. This CDR3 is built from 16 residues. Per the germline V gene, CDR1 is SGHNT and CDR2 is YYREEE (reference sequence). With 1 base clipped from V and 1 base from J, the junction kept 2 bases outside the gene matches. CDR3 in DNA: TGTGCCAGCAGCTTGCTGGGACAGGGGAACACCGGGGAGCTGTTTTTT. It yields the protein CASSLLGQGNTGELFF.

V and J are TRBV2 and TRBJ1-3, with a possible D match to TRBD1 (5 bases). CDR3 length: 13 residues. Germline V gene sequence: CDR1 SNHLY, CDR2 FYNNEI. V was shortened by 5 bases and J by 11 bases, with 16 bases between the two germline ends. The DNA for the CDR3 is TGTGCCAGCAGTATCTCTAAAGGGGAATCCATATATTTT. It encodes CASSISKGESIYF.

This clone was seen more than once but under ten times. The V call is TRBV18, the J call TRBJ2-7; the match to TRBD1 covers 7 bases. The V segment lost 4 bases and the J segment 1 base; nucleotides outside the gene matches: 1. The CDR3 is 13 amino acids. In germline, CDR1 is KGHSH, CDR2 LQKENI. The CDR3 reads CASSQGQSYEQYF. For the CDR3, the DNA is TGTGCCAGCTCACAGGGACAGTCCTACGAGCAGTACTTC.